Following are 17 T cell receptor beta chains from one sample sequenced in a study of shared clonotypes between healthy human individuals. The protocol was immunoSEQ multiplex PCR, while the TCRdb copy is restricted to in-frame clones and leaves out a portion. The sample records more than 2 million clones, approximately 94% being singletons. Input material: naive CD4+ T cells sorted from blood. Noted subset: CD45RA+ positively selected. The receptors were gathered from a young man in good health.

About this clone: At the DNA level, this CDR3 is encoded by other sequences in the same sample as well. The rearrangement joins TRBV2 to TRBJ1-3; unclear D gene. CDR3 length equals 13 residues. Germline CDR1 and CDR2: SNHLY and FYNNEI. Trimming cost V 1 base and J 2 bases, with 3 bases left between them. CDR3 region: CASSEGPGNTIYF. The CDR3 nucleotides read TGTGCCAGCAGTGAAGGGCCTGGAAACACCATATATTTT.

The chain carries TRBV6-5 and TRBJ2-5; 11 bases align to TRBD1. The CDR3 totals 16 residues. CDR1 and CDR2 (germline): MNHEY, SVGAGI. With V trimmed by 2 bases and J by 5 bases, 7 bases remained unmatched. CDR3 nucleotides: TGTGCCAGCAGTTACGGTGGACAGGGGGCGCGGGAGACCCAGTACTTC. Its protein is CASSYGGQGARETQYF.

Of note for this clone: Other nucleotide sequences from this sample produce the same CDR3. The CDR3: CASSYSDTEAFF. CDR3 DNA sequence: TGTGCCAGCAGTTACTCGGACACTGAAGCTTTCTTT. This chain links TRBV6-6 with TRBJ1-1; D is unclear. CDR1 is MNHNY and CDR2 is SVGAGI in the germline V gene (reference sequence). The CDR3 contains 12 residues. Trimming took 0 bases from V and 3 from J, leaving 2 bases between them.

The CDR3 bases are TGTGCCAGTAGTATAATCCTTGCGGGACACACAGATACGCAGTATTTT. Translation: CASSIILAGHTDTQYF. This rearrangement joins TRBV19 to TRBJ2-3, with D perhaps being TRBD1 or TRBD2 (6 bases each). CDR1 and CDR2 from the germline V gene are LNHDA and SQIVND (reference sequence). The CDR3 covers 16 residues. With 2 bases removed from V and 2 bases from J, the gap between germline ends came to 14 bases.

This clone was seen just once. Other DNA sequences in the sample encode the same CDR3. CDR3 loop: CAISVAGEQYF. The CDR3 nucleotides are TGTGCCATCAGTGTGGCAGGGGAGCAGTACTTC. The chain links TRBV10-3 to TRBJ2-7; D is possibly TRBD1 (5 bases). With 4 bases removed from V and 7 bases from J, the gap between germline ends came to 8 bases. This CDR3 is built from 11 residues. Germline V gene sequence: CDR1 ENHRY, CDR2 SYGVKD.

The chain employs TRBV6-5 and TRBJ1-2, with TRBD1 matching over 8 bases. The germline gives CDR1 MNHEY, CDR2 SVGAGI. The CDR3 length is 16 residues. The J segment lost 3 bases and the V segment lost 4 bases, leaving 10 bases of the junction unmatched. In nucleotides, the CDR3 is TGTGCCAGCAGTTTCGCCGGGACAGGAAAGGACTATGGCTACACCTTC. This codes for CASSFAGTGKDYGYTF.

CDR3 sequence (DNA): TGCGCCAGCAGCCAAGAGTCAGGAGCGGGGCACTCCTACGAGCAGTACTTC. It yields the protein CASSQESGAGHSYEQYF. The J gene is TRBJ2-7, the V gene TRBV4-1; 7 bases are shared with TRBD2. CDR3 size: 17 residues. Germline V CDR1 and CDR2: MGHRA, YSYEKL. The trim removed 0 bases at V and 0 bases at J, leaving 8 bases unmatched.

The J gene is TRBJ2-7, the V gene TRBV19, with 11 bases identical to TRBD1. The CDR3 contains 14 residues. Germline V gives CDR1 LNHDA, CDR2 SQIVND (reference sequence). V shed 5 bases and J 5 bases; nucleotides not matched to a gene: 5. CDR3 region: CASSPRTGGNEQYF. The CDR3 bases are TGTGCCAGTAGTCCCCGGACAGGGGGCAACGAGCAGTACTTC.

The CDR3: CASRPGFVPGELFF. Here the CDR3 DNA reads TGTGCCAGCAGACCCGGGTTCGTTCCCGGGGAGCTGTTTTTT. The chain is built from TRBV6-5 and TRBJ2-2; D not resolved. V was pared by 6 bases and J by 6 bases, with 14 bases between. The CDR3 extends over 14 amino acids. In germline, CDR1 is MNHEY, CDR2 SVGAGI.

This clone was observed a handful of times. The chain is built from TRBV10-3 and TRBJ1-1; 8 nucleotides align to TRBD1. The V gene end was trimmed by 3 bases and the J gene end by 6 bases; junction bases not matched to a gene: 9. The CDR3 consists of 15 residues. Germline loops: CDR1 ENHRY, CDR2 SYGVKD. The chain's CDR3 is CAISDRQGNSPEAFF. In DNA, the CDR3 is TGTGCCATCAGTGACCGACAGGGGAACTCGCCTGAAGCTTTCTTT.

V gene TRBV6-7 combines with J gene TRBJ2-5; no reliable D call. TRBV6-7 is sorted into the ORF group, with uncertain function. The CDR3 is 15 residues long. Between the trimmed V and J ends, which lost 1 base and 5 bases, there was a span of 14 bases. The DNA for the CDR3 is TGTGCCAGCAGTTACTTAACCGCAAAGAATGAGACCCAGTACTTC. Amino acids: CASSYLTAKNETQYF.

The chain combines TRBV4-3 with TRBJ2-4; 10 bases fit TRBD2. CDR1 LGHNA and CDR2 YSLEER come from the germline V gene. After removal of 1 base from V and 2 bases from J, the junction contained 11 bases not matched to a gene. The CDR3 runs to 19 residues. The CDR3 sequence is CASSQVKLLAGLTKNIQYF. As DNA, the CDR3 is TGCGCCAGCAGCCAAGTTAAGCTACTAGCGGGGTTAACCAAAAACATTCAGTACTTC.

V gene TRBV30 combines with J gene TRBJ1-5; D call uncertain. The germline V and J ends were trimmed by 2 bases and 8 bases, with 16 bases remaining between them. CDR3 length: 14 residues. Germline V gene data show CDR1 as GTSNPN and CDR2 as SVGIG (reference sequence). The CDR3 DNA is TGTGCCTGGAGTCCCTCGGCTGGAAGTAAGCCCCAGCATTTT. This encodes CAWSPSAGSKPQHF.

CDR3 bases: TGTGCCAGCAGCTTAGAGGCAGAGACCCAGTACTTC. It encodes CASSLEAETQYF. The chain joins TRBV7-8 to TRBJ2-5; D unresolved. With 1 base removed from V and 4 bases from J, the gap between germline ends came to 4 bases. The CDR3 length is 12 residues. Germline-derived CDR1 and CDR2 are SGHVS and FQNEAQ.

The chain employs TRBV2 and TRBJ1-2; no reliable D call. V lost 3 bases, J lost 8 bases, and 7 bases lay in between. The germline gives CDR1 SNHLY, CDR2 FYNNEI. The CDR3 totals 11 residues. The CDR3 protein is CASSEAAGYTF. DNA for the CDR3: TGTGCCAGCAGTGAGGCAGCCGGCTACACCTTC.

V is TRBV5-6 and J is TRBJ2-7; the match to TRBD1 covers 8 bases. The CDR3 extends over 15 amino acids. Germline values: CDR1 SGHDT, CDR2 YYEEEE. J lost 2 bases, V lost 0 bases, and 4 bases had no gene match. The CDR3 DNA follows: TGTGCCAGCAGCTTGGGGACAGGGAGAGCCTACGAGCAGTACTTC. Its translation is CASSLGTGRAYEQYF.

Of note for this clone: This sample includes further DNA sequences coding for the same CDR3. The chain employs TRBV2 and TRBJ2-2; no clear D gene. This CDR3 has 13 residues. V was trimmed by 1 base and J by 1 base, leaving 1 base between them. Germline-derived CDR1 and CDR2 are SNHLY and FYNNEI. The CDR3 nucleotides read TGTGCCAGCAGTGAAGGGAACACCGGGGAGCTGTTTTTT. It codes for CASSEGNTGELFF.